The 23 T cell receptor beta chains below were found in one sample sequenced in a study of T cell responses to AZD1222 COVID-19 vaccine. The assay was immunoSEQ multiplex PCR, and TCRdb's table has in-frame clones only and misses some. The table includes 200,000 to 300,000 clones, over 90% detected once. The material sequenced was peripheral blood, taken on day 0 of AZD1222 vaccination. Source of these receptors: an adult in good health.

The rearrangement uses TRBV4-3 and TRBJ2-7; D gene uncertain. Germline CDR1 is LGHNA and CDR2 is YSLEER. V gave up 0 bases and J gave up 0 bases, with 6 bases separating them. The CDR3 totals 14 residues. Here the CDR3 DNA reads TGCGCCAGCAGCCAAGATCCCTTCTCCTACGAGCAGTACTTC. It encodes CASSQDPFSYEQYF.

This chain uses TRBV2 with TRBJ1-1; D is undetermined. The germline V and J ends were trimmed by 0 bases and 11 bases, with 13 bases remaining between them. The CDR3 covers 13 residues. CDR1 is SNHLY, CDR2 FYNNEI, per germline. Here the CDR3 DNA reads TGTGCCAGCAGTGAAGCTCAGAGGGTCGAGGCTTTCTTT. Translating gives CASSEAQRVEAFF.

This clone was observed a single time. This sequence joins TRBV24-1 and TRBJ1-2; D unresolved. CDR1 KGHDR and CDR2 SFDVKD come from the germline V gene. The CDR3 has 12 residues. V lost 3 bases, J lost 4 bases, and 5 bases lay in between. The CDR3 region has the DNA TGTGCCACCAGTGATACCCGCTATGGCTACACCTTC. Translation: CATSDTRYGYTF.

This sequence joins TRBV14 and TRBJ2-1; no firm D call. The CDR3 has 16 amino acids. Trimming cost V 1 base and J 5 bases, with 15 bases left between them. Germline CDR1 is SGHDN and CDR2 is FVKESK. CDR3 bases: TGTGCCAGCAGCCAAGTATACGCAGGAAGGCACAATGAGCAGTTCTTC. Translated: CASSQVYAGRHNEQFF.

The chain couples TRBV28 to TRBJ2-7; possibly TRBD1 for D (5 bases). This CDR3 has 15 amino acids. Germline assignment: CDR1 MDHEN and CDR2 SYDVKM. Between the trimmed V and J ends, which lost 5 bases and 0 bases, there was a span of 14 bases. The CDR3 sequence: CASSPEGAYSYEQYF. The CDR3 nucleotides are TGTGCCAGCAGTCCTGAAGGGGCCTACTCCTACGAGCAGTACTTC. The full variable domain, with the rest looked up from reference TRBV28 and TRBJ2-7, is DVKVTQSSRYLVKRTGEKVFLECVQDMDHENMFWYRQDPGLGLRLIYFSYDVKMKEKGDIPEGYSVSREKKERFSLILESASTNQTSMYLCASSPEGAYSYEQYFGPGTRLTVT.

The J gene is TRBJ2-7, the V gene TRBV10-2; TRBD1 matches 7 bases. The CDR3 has 14 amino acids. The trim removed 2 bases at V and 0 bases at J, leaving 1 base unmatched. Germline values: CDR1 WSHSY, CDR2 SAAADI. DNA of the CDR3: TGCGCCAGCAGTGAGGACAGGGCCTCCTACGAGCAGTACTTC. Amino acid sequence: CASSEDRASYEQYF.

In this sample, this clone turned up once. The chain employs TRBV12-5 and TRBJ1-2; weak D call: TRBD1 (6 bases). CDR1 is LGHNT, CDR2 FRNRAP, per germline. CDR3 size: 14 residues. V lost 6 bases and J 10 bases, leaving 21 bases between the germline ends. CDR3 in DNA: TGTGCTAGTGGCATCGGTACCGGACAGTCTATCTACACCTTC. Its protein product is CASGIGTGQSIYTF.

V gene TRBV28 combines with J gene TRBJ2-7; TRBD1 matches 7 bases. The CDR3 has 16 amino acids. Germline lookup yields CDR1 MDHEN and CDR2 SYDVKM. The J segment lost 2 bases and the V segment lost 5 bases, leaving 12 bases of the junction unmatched. The CDR3 DNA follows: TGTGCCAGCAGTCGACCCCGGGACAGCCCAACCTACGAGCAGTACTTC. Its translation is CASSRPRDSPTYEQYF.

The chain joins TRBV9 to TRBJ1-3; 10 bases fit TRBD1. Losses at the gene ends were 3 bases for V and 7 bases for J; bases not matched to a gene: 7. Germline loops: CDR1 SGDLS, CDR2 YYNGEE. CDR3 size: 15 residues. The CDR3 loop is CASSAGQGLRNTIYF. In nucleotides, the CDR3 is TGTGCCAGCAGCGCGGGACAGGGGCTACGGAACACCATATATTTT.

The V and J genes are TRBV29-1 and TRBJ2-1; no clear D gene. The CDR3 extends over 14 amino acids. The V gene's germline CDR1 is SQVTM and CDR2 ANQGSEA. Trimming took 4 bases from V and 0 from J, leaving 10 bases between them. This CDR3 reads CSVVPAVSYNEQFF. The CDR3 region has the DNA TGCAGCGTTGTCCCAGCAGTCTCCTACAATGAGCAGTTCTTC.

The chain has TRBV5-1 and TRBJ2-7; tentatively, D is TRBD1 (5 bases). The V gene lost 4 bases and the J gene lost 5 bases, with 16 bases spanning the gap. The V gene's germline CDR1 is SGHRS and CDR2 YFSETQ. The CDR3 has 14 amino acids. CDR3 sequence reads: CASSPGQGVHEQYF. The CDR3 DNA is TGCGCCAGCAGCCCCGGACAAGGGGTACACGAGCAGTACTTC.

V gene TRBV27 combines with J gene TRBJ2-1; D may match TRBD1 or TRBD2 (5 bases each). Germline V gene data show CDR1 as MNHEY and CDR2 as SMNVEV (reference sequence). The CDR3 covers 16 residues. Trimming removed 0 bases from V and 6 bases from J, with 15 bases in between. The CDR3 coding sequence is TGTGCCAGCAGTTTATCCGGGACCCCCGGCGGCAATGAGCAGTTCTTC. It specifies CASSLSGTPGGNEQFF.

CDR3 sequence: CASSQPGGFVYTQYF. As DNA, the CDR3 is TGCGCCAGCAGCCAACCGGGGGGCTTTGTGTATACGCAGTATTTT. This chain connects TRBV4-1 to TRBJ2-3; perhaps TRBD2 as D (7 bases). The germline gives CDR1 MGHRA, CDR2 YSYEKL. The CDR3 has 15 residues. Trimming stripped 2 bases from V and 7 bases from J, with 16 bases between.

V gene TRBV5-6 combines with J gene TRBJ2-7; 7 bases align to TRBD1. The CDR3 extends over 14 amino acids. Germline V gives CDR1 SGHDT, CDR2 YYEEEE. Unmatched junction bases numbered 7, after V lost 5 bases and J lost 2 bases. The CDR3 DNA reads TGTGCCAGCAGTCCCCGGCAGGGGGCCTACGAGCAGTACTTC. It specifies CASSPRQGAYEQYF.

DNA of the CDR3: TGTGCCATCAGTGTTGCGAGCTCCTACAATGAGCAGTTCTTC. Protein: CAISVASSYNEQFF. The chain has TRBV10-3 and TRBJ2-1; D is unresolved. Per germline, CDR1 ENHRY and CDR2 SYGVKD. The CDR3 sequence is 14 residues long. V was cut by 4 bases and J by 0 bases, with 7 bases left in between.

This clone was seen once. The chain has TRBV28 and TRBJ2-1, with TRBD2 as a possible D gene (5 bases). V lost 2 bases, J lost 6 bases, and 5 bases lay in between. The length of the CDR3 is 12 residues. Germline-derived CDR1 and CDR2 are MDHEN and SYDVKM. The CDR3 reads CASSLLANEQFF. CDR3 DNA sequence: TGTGCCAGCAGTTTACTAGCCAATGAGCAGTTCTTC.

The chain employs TRBV5-1 and TRBJ1-5; no definite D call. With 4 bases removed from V and 5 bases from J, the gap between germline ends came to 10 bases. The length of the CDR3 is 13 residues. Germline CDR1 SGHRS, CDR2 YFSETQ. The CDR3 is CASSPVRDQPQHF. CDR3 DNA sequence: TGCGCCAGCAGCCCTGTACGTGATCAGCCCCAGCATTTT.

This clone was seen only once. This rearrangement joins TRBV5-1 to TRBJ2-5; D not certain. The germline V gene has CDR1 SGHRS and CDR2 YFSETQ. The CDR3 runs to 13 residues. V was pared by 4 bases and J by 1 base, with 8 bases between. The CDR3, as DNA: TGCGCCAGCAGCAACGGACCCCAAGAGACCCAGTACTTC. Protein product: CASSNGPQETQYF.

This rearrangement joins TRBV6-2 or TRBV6-3 to TRBJ2-3; D gene uncertain. The CDR3 length is 17 residues. Germline values: CDR1 MNHEY, CDR2 SVGEGT. V lost 0 bases and J 1 base, leaving 14 bases between the germline ends. For the CDR3, the DNA is TGTGCCAGCAGTTACTCGATTGGGATAAGGCGCACAGATACGCAGTATTTT. Translation gives CASSYSIGIRRTDTQYF.

The chain is built from TRBV9 and TRBJ2-7; 7 positions agree with TRBD2. V was pared by 3 bases and J by 7 bases, with 10 bases of the junction left unmatched. The germline V gene has CDR1 SGDLS and CDR2 YYNGEE. This CDR3 is 14 amino acids long. The CDR3 bases are TGTGCCAGCAGCGAGGGTGGTGTAGCGGGTGAGCAGTACTTC. Protein: CASSEGGVAGEQYF.

Turning to this clone: Additional DNA sequences in this sample encode the identical CDR3. CDR3: CASSNTGELFF. The CDR3 region has the DNA TGTGCCAGCAGTAACACCGGGGAGCTGTTTTTT. V usage is TRBV12-3 or TRBV12-4 and J usage is TRBJ2-2, with D hard to call. This CDR3 has 11 residues. Trimming left V 5 bases short and J 2 bases short, with 0 bases between.

Comment on this clone: One junction end does not reproduce the germline sequence, and a read error may be involved. V usage is TRBV6-2 or TRBV6-3 and J usage is TRBJ2-1, with 8 bases identical to TRBD2. CDR3 length: 13 residues. Per the germline V gene, CDR1 is MNHEY and CDR2 is SVGEGT. This CDR3 reads CASSYIGRDGLVF. CDR3 in DNA: TGTGCCAGCAGTTACATCGGGAGGGACGGACTGGTCTTC.

This clone was recorded only once. One end of the junction fails to match germline, which may point to a read error. The rearrangement joins TRBV7-3 to TRBJ2-2; D perhaps matches TRBD1 (6 bases). Germline V gene sequence: CDR1 SGHTA, CDR2 FQGTGA. This CDR3 region has 15 residues. CDR3 bases: TGTGCCAGCAGCCTAACAACAGGGTCGGGCGGGGAGCTGTTTTTT. As protein: CASSLTTGSGGELFF. Using reference TRBV7-3 and TRBJ2-2 for the parts outside the CDR3, the full variable domain is GAGVSQTPSNKVTEKGKYVELRCDPISGHTALYWYRQSLGQGPEFLIYFQGTGAADDSGLPNDRFFAVRPEGSVSTLKIQRTERGDSAVYLCASSLTTGSGGELFFGEGSRLTVL.